These 31 T cell receptor beta chains were all obtained from the same sample, sequenced in a study of cytomegalovirus exposure and HLA in healthy donors. Profiled with immunoSEQ multiplex PCR; TCRdb holds only in-frame clones, not every one. The repertoire holds around 200,000 clones, with about 80% as singletons. Specimen: PBMCs. The receptors derive from a woman between 18 and 29 years old in good health and CMV-seropositive.

V usage is TRBV7-8 and J usage is TRBJ1-2; tentative D call: TRBD1 (5 bases). The CDR3 spans 14 residues. The germline V and J ends were trimmed by 5 bases and 5 bases, with 15 bases remaining between them. From germline, CDR1 is SGHVS and CDR2 FQNEAQ. CDR3 DNA sequence: TGTGCCAGCAGCCAGGACATCCGGAGTTATGGCTACACCTTC. This codes for CASSQDIRSYGYTF.

The chain uses TRBV28 and TRBJ1-6; D is perhaps TRBD1 (6 bases). From germline, CDR1 is MDHEN and CDR2 SYDVKM. V dropped 3 bases and J dropped 8 bases, with 11 bases sitting between them. This CDR3 contains 14 residues. CDR3 nucleotides: TGTGCCAGCAGTTTTATGCAGGGGTATTCACCCCTCCACTTT. Protein: CASSFMQGYSPLHF.

This clone was found a few times. V is TRBV2 and J is TRBJ1-2; tentative D call: TRBD1 (6 bases). This CDR3 comprises 13 residues. The germline gives CDR1 SNHLY, CDR2 FYNNEI. V was pared by 3 bases and J by 4 bases, with 9 bases between. As DNA, the CDR3 is TGTGCCAGCAGTGAGGCGACAGGCTATGGCTACACCTTC. It codes for CASSEATGYGYTF.

In nucleotides, the CDR3 is TGTGCCATCAGCGACAGGGGCAAGGACACTGAAGCTTTCTTT. Encoded protein: CAISDRGKDTEAFF. The chain links TRBV10-3 to TRBJ1-1, with 8 positions matching TRBD1. V was clipped by 6 bases and J by 3 bases; unmatched bases: 6. CDR3 length: 14 amino acids. The germline CDR1 and CDR2 sequences are ENHRY and SYGVKD.

The rearrangement links TRBV20-1 to TRBJ1-2; no clear D. The length of the CDR3 is 11 residues. Germline loops: CDR1 DFQATT, CDR2 SNEGSKA (reference sequence). Trimming cost V 0 bases and J 5 bases, with 4 bases left between them. This CDR3 is CSARDEYGYTF. CDR3 bases: TGCAGTGCTAGAGATGAGTATGGCTACACCTTC.

This clone was detected only once. This chain joins TRBV2 and TRBJ1-6; tentatively, D is TRBD1 (5 bases). V was clipped by 0 bases and J by 9 bases, with 12 bases between them. Germline lookup yields CDR1 SNHLY and CDR2 FYNNEI. CDR3 length equals 15 residues. In DNA, the CDR3 is TGTGCCAGCAGTGAAGCTCCCCGGGGGGGTTCACCCCTCCACTTT. Protein: CASSEAPRGGSPLHF.

The chain recombines TRBV6-5 with TRBJ1-1; 7 positions match TRBD1. CDR3 size: 13 residues. The germline CDR1 and CDR2 sequences are MNHEY and SVGAGI. V lost 6 bases to trimming and J lost 3 bases; unmatched junction nucleotides: 4. CDR3: CASRSTGDTEAFF. The CDR3 nucleotides read TGTGCCAGCAGAAGTACAGGGGACACTGAAGCTTTCTTT.

This chain joins TRBV7-2 and TRBJ2-1; D is undetermined. The CDR3 covers 14 residues. V was shortened by 4 bases and J by 5 bases, with 12 bases between the two germline ends. Germline CDR1 reads SGHTA; CDR2 reads FQGNSA. CDR3 sequence reads: CASSSAGGDNEQFF. The CDR3 nucleotides are TGTGCCAGCAGCTCCGCCGGTGGAGACAATGAGCAGTTCTTC.

The V and J genes are TRBV13 and TRBJ1-2, with D possibly TRBD1 on 5 matching bases. V lost 1 base and J 6 bases, leaving 15 bases between the germline ends. CDR3 length: 15 amino acids. CDR1 PRHDT and CDR2 FYEKMQ come from the germline V gene (reference sequence). CDR3 protein: CASSLVGQAGDGYTF. DNA for the CDR3: TGTGCCAGCAGCTTAGTGGGGCAGGCAGGAGATGGCTACACCTTC.

This chain links TRBV2 with TRBJ1-1, with D maybe TRBD1 (6 bases). V was cut by 3 bases and J by 0 bases, with 11 bases left in between. Germline V gene data show CDR1 as SNHLY and CDR2 as FYNNEI. The CDR3 spans 15 residues. CDR3 DNA sequence: TGTGCCAGCAGTGATCAGGGGTCAATGAACACTGAAGCTTTCTTT. Its protein product is CASSDQGSMNTEAFF.

V usage is TRBV9 and J usage is TRBJ2-2; D is perhaps TRBD1 (5 bases). V lost 4 bases and J lost 5, with 12 bases in between. This CDR3 has 14 amino acids. Germline V lookup: CDR1 SGDLS, CDR2 YYNGEE. The CDR3: CASSQSRGTGELFF. CDR3 nucleotides: TGTGCCAGCAGCCAATCTAGGGGAACCGGGGAGCTGTTTTTT. The full variable domain, rest sourced from reference TRBV9 and TRBJ2-2, is DSGVTQTPKHLITATGQRVTLRCSPRSGDLSVYWYQQSLDQGLQFLIQYYNGEERAKGNILERFSAQQFPDLHSELNLSSLELGDSALYFCASSQSRGTGELFFGEGSRLTVL.

This clone was counted only a few times. In DNA form, the CDR3 reads TGTGCCAGCAGTCCGGGGGGAGTGGGACAAGAGACCCAGTACTTC. Translation gives CASSPGGVGQETQYF. This chain connects TRBV6-1 to TRBJ2-5, with 7 positions matching TRBD2. This CDR3 has 15 amino acids. Germline CDR1 and CDR2: MNHNS and SASEGT. The V and J ends lost 5 bases and 2 bases, in that order; junction bases with no gene match: 8.

V is TRBV14 and J is TRBJ1-1; 11 bases fit TRBD1. V was clipped by 3 bases and J by 6 bases; unmatched bases: 3. This CDR3 has 14 amino acids. Per germline, CDR1 SGHDN and CDR2 FVKESK. The CDR3, as DNA: TGTGCCAGCAGCCATGGGACAGGGGGGTCTGAAGCTTTCTTT. Encoded protein: CASSHGTGGSEAFF.

The V call is TRBV7-2, the J call TRBJ1-5; D is undetermined. V was pared by 3 bases and J by 7 bases, with 13 bases between. This CDR3 spans 14 amino acids. The V gene's germline CDR1 is SGHTA and CDR2 FQGNSA. CDR3 DNA sequence: TGTGCCAGCAGCTTGGGTCGGAGGCGGCAGCCCCAGCATTTT. Translation: CASSLGRRRQPQHF.

The chain combines TRBV2 with TRBJ2-7; a possible D gene is TRBD2 (6 bases). Germline V gives CDR1 SNHLY, CDR2 FYNNEI. V shed 6 bases and J shed 0 bases, with 12 bases lying between them. The CDR3 contains 14 residues. Written as DNA, the CDR3 is TGTGCCAGCAGAGGGAGGTGGCTCTCCTACGAGCAGTACTTC. Translating gives CASRGRWLSYEQYF.

The chain uses TRBV27 and TRBJ1-3, with D perhaps TRBD1 (5 bases). V lost 0 bases and J lost 0, with 18 bases in between. CDR3 length: 19 amino acids. Germline V CDR1 and CDR2: MNHEY, SMNVEV (reference sequence). Here the CDR3 DNA reads TGTGCCAGCAGTTTATCTCGCGGCGGGGCGGCGAGCTCTGGAAACACCATATATTTT. Translated: CASSLSRGGAASSGNTIYF.

The chain recombines TRBV7-2 with TRBJ2-1; a weak D match, TRBD1 (6 bases). The germline V gene encodes CDR1 SGHTA and CDR2 FQGNSA. Trimming stripped 2 bases from V and 6 bases from J, with 11 bases between. The CDR3 loop spans 14 amino acids. CDR3 sequence: CASSLTGSGNEQFF. The CDR3 DNA reads TGTGCCAGCAGCTTAACAGGGAGTGGCAATGAGCAGTTCTTC.

This clone was detected once. The chain joins TRBV13 to TRBJ1-1; maybe TRBD1 (5 bases). Germline CDR1 and CDR2: PRHDT and FYEKMQ (reference sequence). Trimming removed 7 bases at V and 5 bases at J, with 20 bases between. The length of the CDR3 is 15 residues. The CDR3 DNA sequence: TGTGCCAGCACGTCCCTCGGGGGTATTGGGACTGAAGCTTTCTTT. The encoded protein is CASTSLGGIGTEAFF.

The chain has TRBV11-2 and TRBJ1-2; TRBD1 aligns across 7 bases. This CDR3 spans 14 amino acids. V lost 5 bases to trimming and J lost 0 bases; unmatched junction nucleotides: 3. Germline V lookup: CDR1 SGHAT, CDR2 FQNNGV. CDR3 in amino acids: CASSLGQSNYGYTF. The CDR3 DNA follows: TGTGCCAGCAGCCTGGGACAGTCTAACTATGGCTACACCTTC. Looking up the rest from reference TRBV11-2 and TRBJ1-2 gives the full variable domain: EAGVAQSPRYKIIEKRQSVAFWCNPISGHATLYWYQQILGQGPKLLIQFQNNGVVDDSQLPKDRFSAERLKGVDSTLKIQPAKLEDSAVYLCASSLGQSNYGYTFGSGTRLTVV.

The chain carries TRBV6-5 and TRBJ2-3; 8 bases match TRBD2. The ends lost 2 bases at V and 6 bases at J; junction bases unmatched: 7. Germline CDR1 is MNHEY and CDR2 is SVGAGI. The CDR3 length is 15 residues. The CDR3 here is CASSYSGGGGDTQYF. The CDR3 coding sequence is TGTGCCAGCAGTTACAGTGGGGGCGGGGGGGATACGCAGTATTTT.

This chain connects TRBV7-2 to TRBJ2-7; 8 nucleotides agree with TRBD1. This CDR3 comprises 14 residues. V trimming: 5 bases; J trimming: 7 bases; junction bases outside the gene matches: 10. CDR1 is SGHTA, CDR2 FQGNSA, per germline. The CDR3 region has the DNA TGTGCCAGCAGCATCGTGGACAGGGCGCGGGAGCAGTACTTC. Amino acids: CASSIVDRAREQYF.

V usage is TRBV19 and J usage is TRBJ2-2, with 9 nucleotides matching TRBD1. Germline V lookup: CDR1 LNHDA, CDR2 SQIVND (reference sequence). After removal of 9 bases from V and 4 bases from J, the junction contained 12 bases not matched to a gene. The CDR3 spans 16 residues. Written as DNA, the CDR3 is TGTGCCAGCCTTCAGACCGGGACAGGGATCACCGGGGAGCTGTTTTTT. As protein: CASLQTGTGITGELFF.

The chain uses TRBV11-2 and TRBJ2-5; 7 nucleotides align to TRBD2. CDR1 and CDR2 (germline): SGHAT, FQNNGV. The CDR3 covers 15 residues. V lost 2 bases and J lost 2; bases outside the gene matches: 5. The DNA for the CDR3 is TGTGCCAGCAGCTTATCCAACGGGGGGCAAGAGACCCAGTACTTC. It codes for CASSLSNGGQETQYF.

The chain combines TRBV7-8 with TRBJ1-2; D perhaps matches TRBD1 (6 bases). Germline lookup yields CDR1 SGHVS and CDR2 FQNEAQ. The V end was cut by 5 bases, the J end by 7 bases, with 14 bases between. The CDR3 extends over 13 amino acids. CDR3 in DNA: TGTGCCAGCAGCGCAACAGGGCGTGGTGGCTACACCTTC. This codes for CASSATGRGGYTF.

This clone occurred a few times. This chain joins TRBV7-2 and TRBJ2-3; 8 nucleotides agree with TRBD2. The CDR3 is made up of 14 amino acids. The germline CDR1 and CDR2 sequences are SGHTA and FQGNSA. J gave up 6 bases and V 1 base, and 3 bases lay outside the gene matches. CDR3 protein: CASSLVASGDTQYF. In nucleotides, the CDR3 is TGTGCCAGCAGCTTAGTAGCTAGCGGGGATACGCAGTATTTT. Full variable domain (missing parts from reference TRBV7-2 and TRBJ2-3): GAGVSQSPSNKVTEKGKDVELRCDPISGHTALYWYRQSLGQGLEFLIYFQGNSAPDKSGLPSDRFSAERTGGSVSTLTIQRTQQEDSAVYLCASSLVASGDTQYFGPGTRLTVL.

This clone was detected many times. Distinct nucleotide sequences in the sample also encode this CDR3. The chain recombines TRBV9 with TRBJ2-7; the D is unclear. The CDR3 consists of 14 residues. Per germline, CDR1 SGDLS and CDR2 YYNGEE. V was clipped by 0 bases and J by 0 bases, with 7 bases between them. The CDR3 region is CASSVVPSSYEQYF. DNA for the CDR3: TGTGCCAGCAGCGTAGTACCTAGCTCCTACGAGCAGTACTTC. Complete variable domain (other parts from reference TRBV9 and TRBJ2-7): DSGVTQTPKHLITATGQRVTLRCSPRSGDLSVYWYQQSLDQGLQFLIQYYNGEERAKGNILERFSAQQFPDLHSELNLSSLELGDSALYFCASSVVPSSYEQYFGPGTRLTVT.

The rearrangement links TRBV9 to TRBJ2-1; D is undetermined. CDR1 and CDR2 (germline): SGDLS, YYNGEE. Trimming pared 1 base from V and 9 bases from J, leaving 14 bases between. This CDR3 comprises 14 residues. CDR3 sequence: CASSVTPQSGEQFF. The CDR3 DNA follows: TGTGCCAGCAGCGTAACGCCTCAATCGGGTGAGCAGTTCTTC.

The rearrangement uses TRBV15 and TRBJ2-1; TRBD1 aligns across 7 bases. The junction had 5 bases not matched to a gene; V was cut back by 4 bases and J by 8 bases. The germline gives CDR1 LNHNV, CDR2 YYDKDF (reference sequence). This CDR3 spans 13 amino acids. The CDR3 DNA reads as TGTGCCACCAGCACGACAGGGTTCGATGAGCAGTTCTTC. Amino acid sequence: CATSTTGFDEQFF.

This chain joins TRBV19 and TRBJ1-2; D might be TRBD1 (5 bases). Germline V gene lookup returns CDR1 LNHDA and CDR2 SQIVND (reference sequence). The CDR3 is made up of 13 amino acids. Trimming cost V 5 bases and J 5 bases, with 12 bases left between them. CDR3 sequence reads: CASSPGGAYGYTF. The CDR3, as DNA: TGTGCCAGTAGTCCGGGAGGGGCGTATGGCTACACCTTC.

The chain couples TRBV4-2 to TRBJ2-1, with 11 positions matching TRBD2. This CDR3 contains 16 residues. Trimming took 0 bases from V and 4 from J; bases not matched to a gene: 2. Germline V gives CDR1 LGHNA, CDR2 YNFKEQ. The CDR3 DNA sequence: TGTGCCAGCAGCCAAGATTCTAGCGGGGGGTACAATGAGCAGTTCTTC. Translating gives CASSQDSSGGYNEQFF.

V and J are TRBV9 and TRBJ2-1; 8 bases are a match to TRBD2. This CDR3 spans 16 amino acids. Germline CDR1 SGDLS, CDR2 YYNGEE. V shed 0 bases and J 3 bases; nucleotides not matched to a gene: 5. CDR3 residues: CASSVDGGAFYNEQFF. The CDR3 DNA is TGTGCCAGCAGCGTAGACGGGGGGGCATTCTACAATGAGCAGTTCTTC.